This TCR beta chain was sequenced for a study of T cells in Graves' hyperthyroidism and ophthalmopathy. Whole-study results and caveats: In the analysis, a 13 V-J model separated ophthalmopathy from stable hyperthyroidism.

A note on this clonotype: Its antigen is as yet unknown.

RNA transcripts were the template for amplifying TCR beta CDR3 regions. RT-PCR in the first round (using the HTBI primer set) targeted the TCR CDR3. TCRdb re-called the multiplex PCR reads through MiXCR, storing one row per CDR3 protein. This table holds around 300,000 distinct CDR3 sequences, about 20% found once. The source is a man aged 30 to 39 with Graves' ophthalmopathy. The sample consisted of blood.

The CDR3 is CASSSSGTGPAFF. CDR3 bases: TGTGCCAGCAGCTCCTCGGGGACAGGGCCCGCTTTCTTT. The V gene is TRBV7-3, the J gene TRBJ1-1; TRBD1 matches 9 bases. The junction had 8 bases not matched to a gene; V was cut back by 4 bases and J by 11 bases. CDR1 is SGHTA, CDR2 FQGTGA, per germline. CDR3 size: 13 residues.